What follows are 10 T cell receptor beta chains derived from one specimen sequenced in a study of T cell responses to AZD1222 COVID-19 vaccine. The table came from immunoSEQ multiplex PCR; TCRdb's copy has only in-frame clones and leaves some out. The sample gives roughly 70,000 clones, 82% of which show up once; 5.4% is in the top ten. The starting material was peripheral blood, obtained on day 0 of AZD1222 vaccination. These receptors all stem from an adult in good health.

This chain connects TRBV25-1 to TRBJ1-2; 7 bases agree with TRBD1. Germline lookup yields CDR1 MGHDK and CDR2 SYGVNS. The CDR3 contains 14 residues. The trim removed 1 base at V and 7 bases at J, leaving 6 bases unmatched. The CDR3 sequence: CASSEWDSRGGYTF. CDR3 nucleotide sequence: TGTGCCAGCAGTGAATGGGACAGTCGAGGTGGCTACACCTTC.

This chain connects TRBV24-1 to TRBJ2-1, with 8 bases lining up with TRBD2. CDR1 is KGHDR, CDR2 SFDVKD, per germline. The CDR3 has 14 residues. J gave up 1 base and V 9 bases, and 4 bases lay outside the gene matches. The CDR3 DNA reads TGTGCCACCTCATCGGGGGGGTCCTACAATGAGCAGTTCTTC. Its protein is CATSSGGSYNEQFF.

V gene TRBV28 combines with J gene TRBJ2-1, with D possibly being TRBD1 or TRBD2 (5 bases each). V lost 3 bases and J lost 10, with 19 bases in between. CDR3 length: 15 residues. CDR1 MDHEN and CDR2 SYDVKM come from the germline V gene. The CDR3 is CASSFPGAPGIEQFF. CDR3 nucleotide sequence: TGTGCCAGCAGTTTTCCCGGGGCCCCAGGGATCGAGCAGTTCTTC. Complete variable domain (other parts from reference TRBV28 and TRBJ2-1): DVKVTQSSRYLVKRTGEKVFLECVQDMDHENMFWYRQDPGLGLRLIYFSYDVKMKEKGDIPEGYSVSREKKERFSLILESASTNQTSMYLCASSFPGAPGIEQFFGPGTRLTVL.

CDR3 region: CASSTPGLAYNEQFF. The CDR3 region has the DNA TGTGCCAGCAGCACACCGGGACTAGCTTACAATGAGCAGTTCTTC. The rearrangement joins TRBV13 to TRBJ2-1, with 9 bases aligning to TRBD2. The V gene's germline CDR1 is PRHDT and CDR2 FYEKMQ (reference sequence). The CDR3 sequence is 15 residues long. Unmatched junction bases numbered 6, after V lost 5 bases and J lost 4 bases.

The gene calls are TRBV5-1 and TRBJ2-7, with TRBD2 matching over 13 bases. The germline gives CDR1 SGHRS, CDR2 YFSETQ. This CDR3 spans 16 amino acids. V gave up 0 bases and J gave up 4 bases; unmatched junction bases: 4. In nucleotides, the CDR3 is TGCGCCAGCAGCTTGGATGGGACTAGCGGGGAGTACGAGCAGTACTTC. Encoded protein: CASSLDGTSGEYEQYF.

This chain connects TRBV28 to TRBJ2-7; 8 bases match TRBD1. The CDR3 is 15 amino acids. The J segment lost 8 bases and the V segment lost 5 bases, leaving 14 bases of the junction unmatched. Germline V gene sequence: CDR1 MDHEN, CDR2 SYDVKM. CDR3 in DNA: TGTGCCAGCAGTCATTCCGGGACAGGCCATCCAAAGCAGTACTTC. It encodes CASSHSGTGHPKQYF.

V gene TRBV3-1 (or the pseudogene TRBV3-2) combines with J gene TRBJ2-7; TRBD1 matches at 7 bases. The CDR3 spans 14 residues. After removal of 3 bases from V and 9 bases from J, the junction contained 11 bases not matched to a gene. The germline CDR1 and CDR2 sequences are LGHDT and YNNKEL (reference sequence). The CDR3 spells CASSHESRGRVQYF. The CDR3 nucleotides are TGTGCCAGCAGCCACGAAAGTAGGGGGCGCGTGCAGTACTTC.

The chain couples TRBV5-4 to TRBJ2-3; no clear D gene. This CDR3 region has 12 residues. V lost 2 bases, J lost 4 bases, and 5 bases lay in between. Germline lookup yields CDR1 SGHNT and CDR2 YYREEE (reference sequence). The CDR3 here is CASSFTPDTQYF. The CDR3 DNA follows: TGTGCCAGCAGCTTCACTCCAGATACGCAGTATTTT.

The CDR3 reads CASSQEETGGYNEQFF. DNA for the CDR3: TGTGCCAGCAGCCAAGAAGAGACAGGGGGCTACAATGAGCAGTTCTTC. The rearrangement joins TRBV4-2 to TRBJ2-1; TRBD1 matches at 9 bases. The junction had 3 bases not matched to a gene; V was cut back by 0 bases and J by 3 bases. Germline V CDR1 and CDR2: LGHNA, YNFKEQ. The CDR3 consists of 16 residues.

V and J are TRBV27 and TRBJ2-7, with D possibly matching TRBD1 (6 bases). The CDR3 loop spans 14 amino acids. Germline CDR1 MNHEY, CDR2 SMNVEV (reference sequence). Trimming removed 4 bases at V and 0 bases at J, with 10 bases between. The CDR3 sequence is CASSWSDSSYEQYF. CDR3 nucleotides: TGTGCCAGCAGTTGGTCGGACAGCTCCTACGAGCAGTACTTC.